These 8 T cell receptor beta chains were sequenced from one sample in a study of control samples from healthy donors and cancer patients. Sequencing used immunoSEQ multiplex PCR; TCRdb keeps in-frame clones, though not all of them. The repertoire consists of 95,000 to 100,000 clones, with 80% to 90% occurring once and the leading ten covering approximately 7.8%. The specimen was blood. Every receptor here comes from a man under 40 in good health.

This clone was detected once. The rearrangement joins TRBV7-3 to TRBJ2-1; TRBD2 is a possible D gene (6 bases). There are 13 residues in the CDR3. Germline V gives CDR1 SGHTA, CDR2 FQGTGA. V lost 5 bases and J lost 7, with 12 bases in between. DNA for the CDR3: TGTGCCAGCAGCCTTCAACGGGAGAATGAGCAGTTCTTC. Protein: CASSLQRENEQFF. Combining the CDR3 with reference TRBV7-3 and TRBJ2-1 gives the whole variable domain GAGVSQTPSNKVTEKGKYVELRCDPISGHTALYWYRQSLGQGPEFLIYFQGTGAADDSGLPNDRFFAVRPEGSVSTLKIQRTERGDSAVYLCASSLQRENEQFFGPGTRLTVL.

This clone was observed a single time. The J gene is TRBJ2-3, the V gene TRBV19; 7 positions match TRBD2. The V and J ends lost 8 bases and 1 base, in that order; junction bases with no gene match: 3. CDR1 is LNHDA and CDR2 is SQIVND in the germline V gene (reference sequence). The CDR3 is 13 amino acids. The CDR3 here is CASGTTRTDTQYF. The CDR3 nucleotides are TGTGCCAGTGGGACTACCCGCACAGATACGCAGTATTTT.

The chain joins TRBV28 to TRBJ1-5; tentative D call: TRBD1 (6 bases). The V gene lost 1 base and the J gene lost 3 bases, with 16 bases spanning the gap. This CDR3 region has 17 residues. In germline, CDR1 is MDHEN, CDR2 SYDVKM. In nucleotides, the CDR3 is TGTGCCAGCAGTTTATTGTCTCTCTGGGGGGCCAATCAGCCCCAGCATTTT. Its translation is CASSLLSLWGANQPQHF.

This clone was seen a few times. The chain combines TRBV6-5 with TRBJ1-2; the D is unclear. Germline loops: CDR1 MNHEY, CDR2 SVGAGI. V was cut by 7 bases and J by 5 bases, with 17 bases left in between. The CDR3 spans 14 residues. The CDR3 DNA sequence: TGTGCCAGCACATCCATGGAAGGGAGATATGGCTACACCTTC. Translated: CASTSMEGRYGYTF.

The rearrangement joins TRBV4-1 to TRBJ2-1, with TRBD2 identical over 7 bases. V lost 0 bases to trimming and J lost 0 bases; unmatched junction nucleotides: 8. Germline assignment: CDR1 MGHRA and CDR2 YSYEKL. This CDR3 contains 18 residues. The CDR3 sequence is CASSQDRSGASSYNEQFF. DNA for the CDR3: TGCGCCAGCAGCCAAGATCGAAGCGGGGCGAGCTCCTACAATGAGCAGTTCTTC.

The J gene is TRBJ1-6, the V gene TRBV14; 7 bases line up with TRBD1. CDR1 and CDR2 from the germline V gene are SGHDN and FVKESK. Trimming took 4 bases from V and 0 from J; bases not matched to a gene: 3. This CDR3 spans 16 amino acids. CDR3 region: CASSLDRSSYNSPLHF. Here the CDR3 DNA reads TGTGCCAGCAGCCTGGACAGGAGCTCCTATAATTCACCCCTCCACTTT.

Remarks on this clone: Other DNA sequences in this specimen translate into the identical CDR3. The chain uses TRBV11-2 and TRBJ1-4, with 9 bases that match TRBD1. The CDR3 loop spans 14 amino acids. With V trimmed by 3 bases and J by 4 bases, 0 bases remained unmatched. Germline values: CDR1 SGHAT, CDR2 FQNNGV. The CDR3 protein is CASSLDRGNEKLFF. CDR3 in DNA: TGTGCCAGCAGCTTGGACAGGGGTAATGAAAAACTGTTTTTT.

The chain combines TRBV21-1 with TRBJ1-5; TRBD1 is the table's D call and was not checked against the DNA. TRBV21-1 corresponds to a pseudogene. The CDR3 spans 16 residues. CDR3 DNA: TGTGCCAGCAGCAAAGGTCCCCAGGTTAGCAATCAGCCCCAGCATTTT. The encoded protein is CASSKGPQVSNQPQHF.